Listed below are T cell receptor beta chains from one sample, sequenced in a study of cytomegalovirus exposure and HLA in healthy donors. Libraries were prepared by immunoSEQ multiplex PCR; TCRdb keeps only in-frame clonotypes and omits some of them. The sample shows over 150,000 clones, about 85% of them seen only once. What was sequenced was PBMCs. These receptors originate from a man aged 25 to 40 in good health and CMV-seropositive. Both conserved end residues are part of each CDR3. D genes are given only for firm matches. Clone size is shown for a subset of rows, as once, few, many or a class of expanded clone.

CASSDRGHTEAFF	TGTGCCAGTTCAGACAGGGGGCACACTGAAGCTTTCTTT	TRBD1	TRBV19	-	TRBJ1-1	13
CASSFLAGVYEQYF	TGTGCCAGCAGCTTTCTAGCGGGAGTGTACGAGCAGTACTTC	TRBD2	TRBV5-6	once	TRBJ2-7	14
CASSLGTSGGFGQFF	TGTGCCAGTAGTCTCGGGACTAGCGGGGGATTCGGGCAGTTCTTC	TRBD2	TRBV19	-	TRBJ2-1	15
CASSLRQGPMNTEAFF	TGTGCCAGCAGCTTGAGACAGGGGCCGATGAACACTGAAGCTTTCTTT	TRBD1	TRBV7-9	-	TRBJ1-1	16
CASSLGDTSYEQYF	TGCGCCAGCAGCTTGGGAGACACCTCCTACGAGCAGTACTTC	-	TRBV5-1	-	TRBJ2-7	14
CASSSYRGSTEAFF	TGTGCCAGCAGCTCCTATCGGGGGAGCACTGAAGCTTTCTTT	-	TRBV7-2	-	TRBJ1-1	14
CASSLLAGPGSDEQFF	TGTGCCAGCAGTTTGCTAGCGGGGCCGGGGAGCGATGAGCAGTTCTTC	TRBD2	TRBV11-2	-	TRBJ2-1	16
CASSLPAGATYEQYF	TGTGCCAGCAGCTTGCCGGCAGGGGCGACCTACGAGCAGTACTTC	-	TRBV5-6	-	TRBJ2-7	15
CASSVGRAAYEQYF	TGTGCCAGCAGCGTAGGGAGGGCCGCCTACGAGCAGTACTTC	-	TRBV9	once	TRBJ2-7	14
CASSQTGGAQYF	TGTGCCAGCAGCCAAACCGGGGGGGCCCAGTACTTC	TRBD2	TRBV7-3	-	TRBJ2-5	12
CAWSEGLIGNIQYF	TGTGCCTGGAGTGAAGGACTAATCGGGAACATTCAGTACTTC	-	TRBV30	once	TRBJ2-4	14
CASSRWKGGNQPQHF	TGTGCCAGCAGTCGATGGAAAGGGGGCAATCAGCCCCAGCATTTT	-	TRBV6-5	few	TRBJ1-5	15
CASSLRGGKNTEAFF	TGTGCCAGCAGCTTGAGGGGAGGGAAGAACACTGAAGCTTTCTTT	-	TRBV11-3	-	TRBJ1-1	15
CASKGGETQYF	TGTGCCAGCAAGGGGGGGGAGACCCAGTACTTC	-	TRBV2	-	TRBJ2-5	11
CASNLNALASLTDTQYF	TGCGCCAGCAACCTCAACGCGTTGGCTAGCTTGACAGATACGCAGTATTTT	-	TRBV23-1	few	TRBJ2-3	17
CASSLKLRFRDLNNSPLHF	TGTGCCAGCAGCTTAAAATTGCGGTTTAGGGACTTAAATAATTCACCCCTCCACTTT	-	TRBV11-3	-	TRBJ1-6	19
CASSLFAEAFF	TGTGCCAGCAGCTTGTTCGCTGAAGCTTTCTTT	-	TRBV5-6	-	TRBJ1-1	11
CSSSRDNYNEQFF	TGCAGCTCTTCACGGGACAACTACAATGAGCAGTTCTTC	-	TRBV29-1	-	TRBJ2-1	13
CAWSVPKGLTDTQYF	TGTGCCTGGAGTGTACCTAAGGGACTCACAGATACGCAGTATTTT	-	TRBV30	-	TRBJ2-3	15
CASSLLRGSSYNEQFF	TGTGCCAGCAGCTTGCTTAGGGGGTCCTCCTACAATGAGCAGTTCTTC	-	TRBV7-8	-	TRBJ2-1	16
CASSIDRGANTQYF	TGTGCCAGTAGTATAGACAGGGGAGCGAATACGCAGTATTTT	-	TRBV19	-	TRBJ2-3	14
CASSIALTGVRDSPLHF	TGTGCCAGTAGTATAGCTCTTACCGGAGTTCGGGATTCACCCCTCCACTTT	-	TRBV19	-	TRBJ1-6	17
CASSLVAPLAVGYTF	TGTGCCAGCAGCTTAGTGGCACCCCTGGCTGTCGGCTACACCTTC	-	TRBV7-9	-	TRBJ1-2	15
CATSTVGQVRSGNTIYF	TGTGCCACCAGCACGGTGGGACAGGTCCGCTCTGGAAACACCATATATTTT	TRBD1	TRBV15	-	TRBJ1-3	17
CASSRSGTRYNEQFF	TGTGCCAGCAGCCGATCCGGGACACGATACAATGAGCAGTTCTTC	-	TRBV7-2	-	TRBJ2-1	15
CASSTTGTSIHF	TGTGCCAGCAGCACCACCGGGACTAGTATCCACTTC	TRBD2	TRBV5-4	-	TRBJ2-7	12
CASTLGQNTEAFF	TGTGCCAGCACCTTAGGACAGAACACTGAAGCTTTCTTT	-	TRBV28	-	TRBJ1-1	13
CAWSVRLQGTEQYF	TGTGCCTGGAGTGTTAGACTTCAGGGTACCGAGCAGTACTTC	-	TRBV30	-	TRBJ2-7	14
CASTGAGPNEQYF	TGTGCCAGCACTGGGGCGGGGCCAAACGAGCAGTACTTC	-	TRBV7-2	-	TRBJ2-7	13
CASSPRTAPDEQYF	TGTGCCAGCAGTCCCAGGACAGCCCCCGACGAGCAGTACTTC	-	TRBV28	-	TRBJ2-7	14
CASPGQPPYSNQPQHF	TGCGCCAGCCCGGGACAACCACCCTATAGCAATCAGCCCCAGCATTTT	-	TRBV23-1	-	TRBJ1-5	16
CSVGPRPPTHEQYF	TGCAGCGTTGGACCGAGGCCCCCGACCCACGAGCAGTACTTC	-	TRBV29-1	-	TRBJ2-7	14
CASSLSGAGNTIYF	TGTGCCAGCAGTTTATCGGGGGCGGGAAACACCATATATTTT	-	TRBV27	few	TRBJ1-3	14
CASSPDRVGTEAFF	TGTGCCAGCAGTCCGGACAGGGTGGGGACTGAAGCTTTCTTT	TRBD1	TRBV2	once	TRBJ1-1	14
CASMREEGYEQYF	TGTGCCAGCATGAGAGAGGAAGGCTACGAGCAGTACTTC	-	TRBV2	-	TRBJ2-7	13
CASTTYGKGNTIYF	TGTGCCAGCACAACTTACGGGAAAGGAAACACCATATATTTT	-	TRBV5-4	few	TRBJ1-3	14
CASSPTVSSYNEQFF	TGTGCCAGCAGCCCGACAGTGAGCTCCTACAATGAGCAGTTCTTC	-	TRBV7-3	-	TRBJ2-1	15
CATSRDGGADANYGYTF	TGTGCCACCAGCAGAGATGGAGGGGCGGATGCTAACTATGGCTACACCTTC	-	TRBV15	-	TRBJ1-2	17
CASSSLGWNTEAFF	TGTGCCAGCAGTTCTCTGGGCTGGAACACTGAAGCTTTCTTT	-	TRBV28	-	TRBJ1-1	14
CASSLPRTEFYGYTF	TGTGCCAGCAGCTTACCACGGACAGAGTTCTATGGCTACACCTTC	-	TRBV7-9	-	TRBJ1-2	15
CASSLRLAGGGTDTQYF	TGCGCCAGCAGCTTAAGACTAGCGGGGGGGGGCACAGATACGCAGTATTTT	TRBD2	TRBV5-1	few	TRBJ2-3	17
CASSLSGQLQETQYF	TGTGCCAGCAGTTTATCGGGACAGCTACAAGAGACCCAGTACTTC	TRBD1	TRBV27	-	TRBJ2-5	15
CASSVERQGLNYGYTF	TGTGCCAGCAGCGTAGAAAGGCAGGGTTTAAACTATGGCTACACCTTC	-	TRBV9	-	TRBJ1-2	16
CATRDSQLETQYF	TGTGCCACCCGGGACTCCCAGTTAGAGACCCAGTACTTC	-	TRBV25-1	-	TRBJ2-5	13
CASSSQQGAVYGYTF	TGTGCCAGCAGTTCTCAACAGGGGGCCGTTTATGGCTACACCTTC	TRBD1	TRBV27	few	TRBJ1-2	15